This TCR beta chain was captured by sequencing in a study of blood T cells in healthy people across ages (dated by TCRdb to the mid-2010s). Background for the entire study: Template switching captured roughly one uniquely barcoded TCR beta cDNA molecule per two T cells in model experiments. The donors were divided into four age groups: young (average approximately 15 years), middle-aged (almost 40), aged (approximately 62) and long-lived (around 87). The study measured age-related changes in TCR beta repertoire diversity using deep sequencing normalized with unique cDNA molecular identifiers. Using the same blood draw, the study looked at two additional independent replicas of 1 million unique cDNA reads for two donors, one aged 18 to 29 and the other aged 80 or older. To avoid experimental bias, donors of different ages were spread randomly across the sequencing lanes.

What the authors observed across the whole study: Since profiling was done on bulk unsorted PBMCs, naive and antigen-experienced compartments could not be conclusively compared. Estimates of total diversity based on one million sequenced T cells were regarded as lower bounds and as underestimates. Compared with the aged group, the long-lived group had more naive CD4+ T cells, fewer expanded clones and increased TCR diversity, suggesting age selection. The percentage of naive T cells measured by flow cytometry correlated strongly with observed TCR beta diversity. Observed TCR beta diversity per million T cells fell roughly linearly with age, and a significant reduction was already apparent by age about 36. Donor CMV infection status was unknown, potentially confounding age-related changes in expanded clonotypes.

Donors were a few dozen systemically healthy Caucasian individuals from Russia aged roughly 6 to 95 years. Each donor gave approximately 9.3 milliliters of peripheral blood, collected into EDTA-treated Vacutainer tubes. PBMCs were isolated by Ficoll-Paque density-gradient centrifugation, with at least 6 million obtained per sample. Trizol reagent was used to extract total RNA from PBMCs, with at least 5.5 micrograms per sample. For every donor, flow cytometry on a PBMC aliquot measured the percentage of naive CD45RAhigh/CD27high T cells. Per the germline V gene (reference sequence), DFQATT is the CDR1 and SNEGSKA is the CDR2. Including the terminal cysteine and phenylalanine, the CDR3 comprises 11 residues. Solely the CDR3 DNA is kept, with 33 bases framed from the first base. V drops 5 bases and J drops 1 base, leaving 5 bases in between. Library creation used 5' RACE. The instrument given in TCRdb is Illumina HiSeq 2500. A second PCR of roughly 7 to 11 cycles was performed with a sample-barcoded 5' primer and a J-beta primer mix. Each TCR beta cDNA molecule received a unique molecular identifier from a template-switch 5' adaptor carrying 12 random nucleotides. At least 2.5 million CDR3-containing paired-end reads were obtained from each sample. All of the RNA was converted into first-strand cDNA using the Mint cDNA synthesis kit, with a TRBC-specific oligonucleotide serving as the primer. Following uracil-DNA glycosylase treatment, all cDNA underwent a first 18-cycle PCR with the universal primers M1SS and BC2_uni_R. As for the original processing: Normalization of each sample was performed by random selection of 1 million high-quality reads, each carrying a distinct molecular identifier. Reads sharing molecular identifiers were discarded rather than binned into consensus sequences. MiTCR, with a Q25 quality threshold and the strictest error-elimination algorithm, was used for CDR3 identification, clonotype clustering and error correction. A nonparametric unseen species model using Euler transformation provided a lower-bound estimate of total TCR beta diversity. The public reads were run again by TCRdb, first through fastp at Q25 and then through MiXCR, and only productive beta chains were kept. Each CDR3 protein appears once, grouped with its most common genes and DNA. TCRdb, not the authors, supplied the V and J calls. This sample has 550,000 to 600,000 distinct CDR3 sequences in its table, and 27% of those were observed once. The ten largest make up around 18% of the sample.

Details on this clonotype: What antigen it recognizes has not been identified. No much larger clone is present one base from it, and per-base qualities are unavailable.

The chain is made from TRBV20-1 and TRBJ2-5, with TRBD1 tentatively as D gene (5 bases match). The sequenced sample consisted of blood. This TCR derives from a woman in her seventies in good health. The CDR3 protein is CSAGAQETQYF. The DNA is TGCAGTGCTGGGGCCCAAGAGACCCAGTACTTC.